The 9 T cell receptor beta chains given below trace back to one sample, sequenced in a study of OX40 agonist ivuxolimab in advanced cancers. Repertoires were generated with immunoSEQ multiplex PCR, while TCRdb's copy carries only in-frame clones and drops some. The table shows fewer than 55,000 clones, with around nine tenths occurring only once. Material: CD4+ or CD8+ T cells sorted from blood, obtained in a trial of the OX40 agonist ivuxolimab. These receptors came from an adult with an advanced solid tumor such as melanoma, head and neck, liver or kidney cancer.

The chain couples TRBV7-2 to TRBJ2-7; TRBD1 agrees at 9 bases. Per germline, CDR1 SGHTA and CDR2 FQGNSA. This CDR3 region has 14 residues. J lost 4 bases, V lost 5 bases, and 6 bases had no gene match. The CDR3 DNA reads TGTGCCAGCAGCCCCGGGACAGGGCCTTACGAGCAGTACTTC. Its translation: CASSPGTGPYEQYF.

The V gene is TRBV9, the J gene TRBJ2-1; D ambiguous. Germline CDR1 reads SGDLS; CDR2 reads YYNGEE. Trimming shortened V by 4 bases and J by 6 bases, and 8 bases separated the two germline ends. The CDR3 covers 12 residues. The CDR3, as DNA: TGTGCCAGCAGCCCCAGTGCCAATGAGCAGTTCTTC. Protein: CASSPSANEQFF.

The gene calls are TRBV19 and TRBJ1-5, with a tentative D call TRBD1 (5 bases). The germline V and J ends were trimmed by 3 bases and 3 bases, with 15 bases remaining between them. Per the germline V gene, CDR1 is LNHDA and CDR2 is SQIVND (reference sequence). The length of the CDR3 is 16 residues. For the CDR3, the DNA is TGTGCCAGTAGTATCCCGGGGGGGGAAATCAATCAGCCCCAGCATTTT. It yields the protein CASSIPGGEINQPQHF.

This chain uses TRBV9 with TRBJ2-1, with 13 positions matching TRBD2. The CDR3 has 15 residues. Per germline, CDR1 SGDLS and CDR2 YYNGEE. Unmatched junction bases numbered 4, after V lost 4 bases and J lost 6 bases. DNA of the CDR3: TGTGCCAGCAGCCTTCGACTAGCGGGGGGCAATGAGCAGTTCTTC. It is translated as CASSLRLAGGNEQFF.

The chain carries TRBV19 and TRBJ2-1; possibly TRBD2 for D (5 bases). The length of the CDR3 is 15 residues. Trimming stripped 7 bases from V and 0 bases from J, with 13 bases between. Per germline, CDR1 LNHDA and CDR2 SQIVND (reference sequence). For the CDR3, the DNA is TGTGCCAGTATTCCCCAACGGGGCTCCTACAATGAGCAGTTCTTC. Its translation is CASIPQRGSYNEQFF.

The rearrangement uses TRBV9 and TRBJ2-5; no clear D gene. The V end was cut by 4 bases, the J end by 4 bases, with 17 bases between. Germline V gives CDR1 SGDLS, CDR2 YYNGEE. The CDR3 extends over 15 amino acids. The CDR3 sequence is CASSPPPGWGETQYF. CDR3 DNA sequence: TGTGCCAGCAGCCCCCCGCCCGGGTGGGGAGAGACCCAGTACTTC.

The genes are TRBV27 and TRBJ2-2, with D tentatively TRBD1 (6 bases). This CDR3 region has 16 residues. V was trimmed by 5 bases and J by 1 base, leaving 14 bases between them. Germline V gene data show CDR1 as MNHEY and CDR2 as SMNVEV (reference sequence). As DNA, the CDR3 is TGTGCCAGCAGTGGGGGCGGAGCCGTGAACACCGGGGAGCTGTTTTTT. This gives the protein CASSGGGAVNTGELFF.

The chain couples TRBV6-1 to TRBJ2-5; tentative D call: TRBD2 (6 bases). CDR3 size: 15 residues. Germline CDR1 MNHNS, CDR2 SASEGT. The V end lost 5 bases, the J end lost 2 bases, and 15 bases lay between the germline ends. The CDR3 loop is CASSPGVLAQETQYF. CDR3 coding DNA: TGTGCCAGCAGTCCGGGGGTCCTCGCACAAGAGACCCAGTACTTC.

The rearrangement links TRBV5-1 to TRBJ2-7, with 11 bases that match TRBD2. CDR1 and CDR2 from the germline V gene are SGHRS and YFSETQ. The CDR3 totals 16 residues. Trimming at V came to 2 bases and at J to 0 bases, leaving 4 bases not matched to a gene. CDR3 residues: CASSFTTSGASYEQYF. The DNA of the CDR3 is TGCGCCAGCAGCTTTACGACTAGCGGGGCCTCCTACGAGCAGTACTTC. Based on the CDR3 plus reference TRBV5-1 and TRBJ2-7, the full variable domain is KAGVTQTPRYLIKTRGQQVTLSCSPISGHRSVSWYQQTPGQGLQFLFEYFSETQRNKGNFPGRFSGRQFSNSRSEMNVSTLELGDSALYLCASSFTTSGASYEQYFGPGTRLTVT.